Listed here are 27 T cell receptor beta chains from one sample, sequenced in a study of blood T cell repertoires in COVID-19 (TCRdb year 2020). The library came from the immunoSEQ multiplex PCR assay. This immuneACCESS table, as held by TCRdb, lists in-frame sequences with V and J called but not all clones. Of the missing ones, under half trace to an unresolved V gene in checked studies; the others have no known cause. The sample yields 75,000 to 100,000 clones; over 75% were counted once. Just under 20% of the sample goes to the ten largest clones. Sequences were obtained from peripheral blood. Receptor source: a human donor in a cohort sampled during active COVID-19.

V usage is TRBV19 and J usage is TRBJ2-7; 8 nucleotides match TRBD2. V trimming: 6 bases; J trimming: 4 bases; junction bases outside the gene matches: 17. Germline assignment: CDR1 LNHDA and CDR2 SQIVND (reference sequence). The CDR3 is 17 amino acids. CDR3 in DNA: TGTGCCAGTAGGCCCGGGGGGGGCCATCGCCGCACTTACGAGCAGTACTTC. Its protein is CASRPGGGHRRTYEQYF.

V usage is TRBV4-1 and J usage is TRBJ1-6; 9 positions match TRBD1. This CDR3 has 16 residues. Germline V gene lookup returns CDR1 MGHRA and CDR2 YSYEKL. V lost 2 bases to trimming and J lost 7 bases; unmatched junction nucleotides: 6. In DNA form, the CDR3 reads TGCGCCAGCAGCCAAAGGGACAGGGATAGGAATTCACCCCTCCACTTT. This encodes CASSQRDRDRNSPLHF.

This clone was found a few times. The chain combines TRBV7-3 with TRBJ2-2; D ambiguous. Germline V gives CDR1 SGHTA, CDR2 FQGTGA. The length of the CDR3 is 12 residues. The ends were cut back, 5 bases at V and 6 bases at J, with 7 bases in the middle. The CDR3 DNA is TGTGCCAGCAGCACACACCCCGGGGAGCTGTTTTTT. Residues: CASSTHPGELFF.

The rearrangement links TRBV4-2 to TRBJ2-7; a weak D match, TRBD2 (7 bases). Germline values: CDR1 LGHNA, CDR2 YNFKEQ. V lost 1 base to trimming and J lost 0 bases, with 16 bases between them. This CDR3 has 17 residues. This CDR3 is CASSQAIGAGASYEQYF. CDR3 DNA sequence: TGTGCCAGCAGCCAAGCCATCGGCGCGGGGGCCTCCTACGAGCAGTACTTC.

As regards this clone: Other DNA sequences within the sample encode an identical CDR3. The chain combines TRBV5-4 with TRBJ2-3, with 8 bases fitting TRBD2. Losses at the gene ends were 2 bases for V and 0 bases for J; bases not matched to a gene: 5. CDR1 SGHNT and CDR2 YYREEE come from the germline V gene (reference sequence). This CDR3 spans 16 amino acids. CDR3 DNA sequence: TGTGCCAGCAGCTTCCGGGCGGGAGGTAGCACAGATACGCAGTATTTT. This codes for CASSFRAGGSTDTQYF.

This chain uses TRBV7-2 with TRBJ2-3; D gene uncertain. This CDR3 comprises 17 residues. V lost 1 base and J 4 bases, leaving 18 bases between the germline ends. CDR1 and CDR2 (germline): SGHTA, FQGNSA. The CDR3 DNA is TGTGCCAGCAGCTTAGGGGTCCTCCGCGGCTCCGCAGATACGCAGTATTTT. This gives the protein CASSLGVLRGSADTQYF.

This chain links TRBV4-1 with TRBJ1-2, with D perhaps TRBD1 (6 bases). Germline CDR1 is MGHRA and CDR2 is YSYEKL. The CDR3 consists of 14 residues. Trimming stripped 4 bases from V and 3 bases from J, with 12 bases between. The DNA of the CDR3 is TGCGCCAGCAGCCCCCGGACAGAGCACTATGGCTACACCTTC. It is translated as CASSPRTEHYGYTF.

V gene TRBV2 combines with J gene TRBJ2-1; D may be TRBD2 (5 bases). CDR3 length equals 15 residues. V lost 2 bases to trimming and J lost 0 bases, with 8 bases between them. Germline assignment: CDR1 SNHLY and CDR2 FYNNEI. The CDR3: CASSESGLSYNEQFF. The CDR3 DNA reads as TGTGCCAGCAGTGAAAGCGGACTCTCCTACAATGAGCAGTTCTTC. The full variable domain, its missing parts supplied by reference TRBV2 and TRBJ2-1, is EPEVTQTPSHQVTQMGQEVILRCVPISNHLYFYWYRQILGQKVEFLVSFYNNEISEKSEIFDDQFSVERPDGSNFTLKIRSTKLEDSAMYFCASSESGLSYNEQFFGPGTRLTVL.

The V gene is TRBV9, the J gene TRBJ2-1, with D perhaps TRBD2 (5 bases). Germline CDR1 is SGDLS and CDR2 is YYNGEE. Trimming removed 1 base at V and 6 bases at J, with 23 bases between. The CDR3 length is 18 residues. The DNA of the CDR3 is TGTGCCAGCAGCGTACTCTTACATCCCGGCTTTCGGGGCAATGAGCAGTTCTTC. As protein: CASSVLLHPGFRGNEQFF.

The chain couples TRBV7-2 to TRBJ2-7, with TRBD1 as a possible D gene (5 bases). V was clipped by 1 base and J by 5 bases, with 12 bases between them. CDR1 is SGHTA, CDR2 FQGNSA, per germline. This CDR3 is built from 14 residues. The CDR3 loop is CASSLVPGYDEQYF. For the CDR3, the DNA is TGTGCCAGCAGCTTAGTACCAGGGTACGACGAGCAGTACTTC. The whole variable domain, remainder taken from reference TRBV7-2 and TRBJ2-7, is GAGVSQSPSNKVTEKGKDVELRCDPISGHTALYWYRQSLGQGLEFLIYFQGNSAPDKSGLPSDRFSAERTGGSVSTLTIQRTQQEDSAVYLCASSLVPGYDEQYFGPGTRLTVT.

V usage is TRBV19 and J usage is TRBJ1-1; D is possibly TRBD1 (6 bases). CDR3 size: 14 residues. The germline V and J ends were trimmed by 3 bases and 11 bases, with 19 bases remaining between them. CDR1 is LNHDA and CDR2 is SQIVND in the germline V gene (reference sequence). Here the CDR3 DNA reads TGTGCCAGTAGTATTGGGGGCCGGGGAGCCCCGGCTTTCTTT. Its protein is CASSIGGRGAPAFF.

The gene calls are TRBV19 and TRBJ1-2; the D gene is possibly TRBD1 (6 bases). Germline values: CDR1 LNHDA, CDR2 SQIVND (reference sequence). The germline V and J ends were trimmed by 7 bases and 0 bases, with 18 bases remaining between them. The CDR3 is 16 amino acids. Here the CDR3 DNA reads TGTGCCAGTACCACCACCGACAGGTTTTCTAACTATGGCTACACCTTC. It codes for CASTTTDRFSNYGYTF.

V is TRBV6-5 and J is TRBJ1-6; perhaps TRBD1 as D (5 bases). Trimming shortened V by 7 bases and J by 14 bases, and 18 bases separated the two germline ends. The CDR3 covers 13 residues. Germline V gives CDR1 MNHEY, CDR2 SVGAGI. Here the CDR3 reads CASNPRVGGALHF. The CDR3 DNA sequence: TGTGCCAGCAATCCCCGGGTTGGGGGGGCCCTCCACTTT.

V is TRBV5-6 and J is TRBJ2-1; 13 bases map to TRBD2. CDR3 length equals 15 residues. CDR1 and CDR2 from the germline V gene are SGHDT and YYEEEE. Trimming removed 5 bases from V and 9 bases from J; junction bases left unmatched: 8. CDR3 protein: CASSKPGLAGIEQFF. CDR3 coding DNA: TGTGCCAGCAGTAAACCGGGACTAGCGGGAATTGAGCAGTTCTTC.

The rearrangement joins TRBV28 to TRBJ2-5, with 12 bases identical to TRBD2. There are 15 residues in the CDR3. Trimming took 2 bases from V and 7 from J; bases not matched to a gene: 5. Looked up from germline, CDR1 is MDHEN and CDR2 is SYDVKM. CDR3 amino acids: CASSLPQGLAGTQYF. As DNA, the CDR3 is TGTGCCAGCAGTTTACCGCAGGGACTAGCGGGGACCCAGTACTTC.

There are a few counts of this clone. V gene TRBV19 combines with J gene TRBJ1-2; D is unresolved. The CDR3 length is 12 residues. Germline V gene lookup returns CDR1 LNHDA and CDR2 SQIVND (reference sequence). Trimming left V 1 base short and J 8 bases short, with 8 bases between. Written as DNA, the CDR3 is TGTGCCAGTAGTATAGCCCCCTCGGGCTACACCTTC. It specifies CASSIAPSGYTF.

V usage is TRBV19 and J usage is TRBJ2-3, with 11 bases matching TRBD2. Germline V gene data show CDR1 as LNHDA and CDR2 as SQIVND (reference sequence). This CDR3 is 16 amino acids long. Germline trimming cut 3 bases from V and 4 bases from J; bases unmatched to any gene: 6. The CDR3 DNA is TGTGCCAGTAGTATCCTACTAGCGGGAGTCGCAGATACGCAGTATTTT. As protein: CASSILLAGVADTQYF.

This chain links TRBV4-1 with TRBJ1-1; D is uncertain. This CDR3 region has 16 residues. Trimming shortened V by 0 bases and J by 0 bases, and 11 bases separated the two germline ends. Germline CDR1 is MGHRA and CDR2 is YSYEKL. The CDR3 loop reads CASSQDREVMNTEAFF. The CDR3 coding sequence is TGCGCCAGCAGCCAAGATCGGGAGGTGATGAACACTGAAGCTTTCTTT.

The chain employs TRBV5-4 and TRBJ1-2; D perhaps matches TRBD1 (6 bases). The CDR3 is 14 residues long. V lost 1 base to trimming and J lost 6 bases, with 13 bases between them. The V gene's germline CDR1 is SGHNT and CDR2 YYREEE (reference sequence). The CDR3 region has the DNA TGTGCCAGCAGCTTGAGTCGGGCAGGGGATGGCTACACCTTC. Translation: CASSLSRAGDGYTF.

This chain connects TRBV7-8 to TRBJ1-5; D might be TRBD1 (5 bases). Trimming shortened V by 4 bases and J by 1 base, and 20 bases separated the two germline ends. Germline V gene lookup returns CDR1 SGHVS and CDR2 FQNEAQ. The CDR3 is made up of 18 amino acids. Written as DNA, the CDR3 is TGTGCCAGCAGCTCGACCGGTAGGGGCAGACCCAGCAATCAGCCCCAGCATTTT. This codes for CASSSTGRGRPSNQPQHF.

This clone was seen a few times. This chain uses TRBV27 with TRBJ2-1; the match to TRBD2 covers 7 bases. Germline loops: CDR1 MNHEY, CDR2 SMNVEV (reference sequence). The V segment lost 0 bases and the J segment 0 bases; nucleotides outside the gene matches: 14. The CDR3 is 20 amino acids. The CDR3 coding sequence is TGTGCCAGCAGTTTATCGGTAGCGGGCAGTGATAGTAGCTCCTACAATGAGCAGTTCTTC. It encodes CASSLSVAGSDSSSYNEQFF.

V and J are TRBV3-1 (or the pseudogene TRBV3-2) and TRBJ1-1, with TRBD1 as a possible D gene (6 bases). CDR3 length: 16 residues. Germline V gives CDR1 LGHDT, CDR2 YNNKEL (reference sequence). V lost 1 base to trimming and J lost 0 bases, with 12 bases between them. CDR3 in amino acids: CASSQGRTGMNTEAFF. The CDR3 nucleotides read TGTGCCAGCAGCCAAGGGAGAACAGGGATGAACACTGAAGCTTTCTTT.

This clone was detected only a few times. This sequence joins TRBV28 and TRBJ2-1, with D possibly matching TRBD2 (6 bases). The CDR3 totals 14 residues. Per germline, CDR1 MDHEN and CDR2 SYDVKM. Deletions cut 6 bases from V and 6 bases from J, with 15 bases between. CDR3 nucleotide sequence: TGTGCCAGCAGCAAACGGAGGGACCTCAATGAGCAGTTCTTC. This gives the protein CASSKRRDLNEQFF.

The chain employs TRBV12-3 or TRBV12-4 and TRBJ1-2; the D is unclear. Trimming left V 3 bases short and J 1 base short, with 6 bases between. The CDR3 is made up of 13 amino acids. The CDR3 DNA reads as TGTGCCAGCAGTTTCCTAGTTAACTATGGCTACACCTTC. This sequence encodes CASSFLVNYGYTF.

The rearrangement links TRBV28 to TRBJ1-3; TRBD1 might be the D (6 bases). CDR1 and CDR2 from the germline V gene are MDHEN and SYDVKM. Trimming shortened V by 2 bases and J by 7 bases, and 9 bases separated the two germline ends. The CDR3 loop spans 13 amino acids. CDR3 loop: CASSLGQWNTIYF. In DNA, the CDR3 is TGTGCCAGCAGTTTAGGACAGTGGAACACCATATATTTT.

Only one count was recorded for this clone. The chain couples TRBV5-1 to TRBJ2-7; maybe TRBD2 (5 bases). With 2 bases removed from V and 5 bases from J, the gap between germline ends came to 11 bases. CDR3 length: 13 amino acids. CDR1 and CDR2 (germline): SGHRS, YFSETQ. CDR3 protein: CASSLRLAHEQYF. As DNA, the CDR3 is TGCGCCAGCAGCTTACGGCTAGCCCACGAGCAGTACTTC. Together with reference TRBV5-1 and TRBJ2-7, the CDR3 gives the full variable domain: KAGVTQTPRYLIKTRGQQVTLSCSPISGHRSVSWYQQTPGQGLQFLFEYFSETQRNKGNFPGRFSGRQFSNSRSEMNVSTLELGDSALYLCASSLRLAHEQYFGPGTRLTVT.

V usage is TRBV3-1 (or the pseudogene TRBV3-2) and J usage is TRBJ1-1; 7 positions agree with TRBD1. CDR1 and CDR2 (germline): LGHDT, YNNKEL (reference sequence). The CDR3 has 14 amino acids. V lost 1 base to trimming and J lost 6 bases; unmatched junction nucleotides: 5. CDR3 bases: TGTGCCAGCAGCCAAGCAGGGGGTAGGGCTGAAGCTTTCTTT. This sequence encodes CASSQAGGRAEAFF.